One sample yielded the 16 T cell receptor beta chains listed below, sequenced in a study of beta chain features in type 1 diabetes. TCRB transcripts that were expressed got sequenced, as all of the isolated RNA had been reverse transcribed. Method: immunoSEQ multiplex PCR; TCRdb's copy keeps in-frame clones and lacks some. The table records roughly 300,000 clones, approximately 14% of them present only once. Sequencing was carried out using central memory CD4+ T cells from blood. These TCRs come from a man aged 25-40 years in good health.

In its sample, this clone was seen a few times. The CDR3 coding sequence is TGTGCCAGCAGCTTAGCGGTTTTTCAAGAGACCCAGTACTTC. Amino acid sequence: CASSLAVFQETQYF. The V and J genes are TRBV7-2 and TRBJ2-5, with no clear D. This CDR3 spans 14 amino acids. Trimming took 0 bases from V and 2 from J, leaving 7 bases between them. Germline loops: CDR1 SGHTA, CDR2 FQGNSA.

The CDR3 nucleotides are TGTGCCAGCAGCTTTGGGGGAGGAAAGAGGACAGATACGCAGTATTTT. It codes for CASSFGGGKRTDTQYF. The V and J genes are TRBV7-2 and TRBJ2-3; perhaps TRBD2 as D (6 bases). V lost 3 bases and J lost 3, with 16 bases in between. The CDR3 sequence is 16 residues long. Per the germline V gene, CDR1 is SGHTA and CDR2 is FQGNSA.

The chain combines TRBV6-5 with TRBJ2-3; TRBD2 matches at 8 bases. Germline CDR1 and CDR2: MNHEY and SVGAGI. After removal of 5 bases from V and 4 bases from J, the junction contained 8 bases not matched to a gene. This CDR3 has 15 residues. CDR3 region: CASSPGTSNADTQYF. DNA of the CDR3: TGTGCCAGCAGTCCCGGGACTAGTAACGCAGATACGCAGTATTTT.

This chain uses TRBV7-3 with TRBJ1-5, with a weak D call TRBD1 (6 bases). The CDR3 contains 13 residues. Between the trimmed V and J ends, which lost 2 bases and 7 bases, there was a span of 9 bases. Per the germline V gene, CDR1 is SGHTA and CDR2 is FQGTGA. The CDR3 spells CASSLRGQQPQHF. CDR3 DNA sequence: TGTGCCAGCAGCTTACGGGGGCAGCAGCCCCAGCATTTT.

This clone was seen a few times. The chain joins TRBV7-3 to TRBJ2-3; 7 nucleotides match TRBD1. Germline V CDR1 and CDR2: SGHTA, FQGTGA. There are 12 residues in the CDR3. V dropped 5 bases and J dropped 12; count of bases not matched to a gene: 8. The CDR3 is CASSQDRVAQYF. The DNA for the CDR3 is TGTGCCAGCAGCCAAGACAGGGTAGCCCAGTATTTT. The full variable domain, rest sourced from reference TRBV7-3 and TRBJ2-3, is GAGVSQTPSNKVTEKGKYVELRCDPISGHTALYWYRQSLGQGPEFLIYFQGTGAADDSGLPNDRFFAVRPEGSVSTLKIQRTERGDSAVYLCASSQDRVAQYFGPGTRLTVL.

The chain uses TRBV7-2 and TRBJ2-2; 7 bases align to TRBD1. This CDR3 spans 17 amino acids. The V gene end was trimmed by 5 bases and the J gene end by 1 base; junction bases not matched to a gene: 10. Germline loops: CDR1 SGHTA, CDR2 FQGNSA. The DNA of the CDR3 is TGTGCCAGCAGCCTGTCAAATAGACAGGGGAACACCGGGGAGCTGTTTTTT. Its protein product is CASSLSNRQGNTGELFF.

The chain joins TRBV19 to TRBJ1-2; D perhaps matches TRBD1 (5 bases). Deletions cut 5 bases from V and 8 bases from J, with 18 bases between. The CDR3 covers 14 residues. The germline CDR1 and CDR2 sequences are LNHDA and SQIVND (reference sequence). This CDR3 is CASSVNQQEGGYTF. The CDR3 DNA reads TGTGCCAGTAGTGTCAACCAACAGGAGGGAGGCTACACCTTC. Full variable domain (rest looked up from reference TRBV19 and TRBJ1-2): DGGITQSPKYLFRKEGQNVTLSCEQNLNHDAMYWYRQDPGQGLRLIYYSQIVNDFQKGDIAEGYSVSREKKESFPLTVTSAQKNPTAFYLCASSVNQQEGGYTFGSGTRLTVV.

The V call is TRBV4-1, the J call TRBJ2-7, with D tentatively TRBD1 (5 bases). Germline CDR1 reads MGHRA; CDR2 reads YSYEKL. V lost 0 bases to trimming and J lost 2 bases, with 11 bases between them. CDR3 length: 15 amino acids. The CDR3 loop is CASSQDLAGTYEQYF. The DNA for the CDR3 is TGCGCCAGCAGCCAAGATCTGGCAGGGACCTACGAGCAGTACTTC.

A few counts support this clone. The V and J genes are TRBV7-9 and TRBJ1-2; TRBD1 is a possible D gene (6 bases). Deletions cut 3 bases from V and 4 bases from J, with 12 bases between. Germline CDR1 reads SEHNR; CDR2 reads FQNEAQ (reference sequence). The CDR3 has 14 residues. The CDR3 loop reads CASSFLQGSYGYTF. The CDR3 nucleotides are TGTGCCAGCAGCTTCCTCCAGGGGAGCTATGGCTACACCTTC. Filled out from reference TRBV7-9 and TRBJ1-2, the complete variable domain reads DTGVSQNPRHKITKRGQNVTFRCDPISEHNRLYWYRQTLGQGPEFLTYFQNEAQLEKSRLLSDRFSAERPKGSFSTLEIQRTEQGDSAMYLCASSFLQGSYGYTFGSGTRLTVV.

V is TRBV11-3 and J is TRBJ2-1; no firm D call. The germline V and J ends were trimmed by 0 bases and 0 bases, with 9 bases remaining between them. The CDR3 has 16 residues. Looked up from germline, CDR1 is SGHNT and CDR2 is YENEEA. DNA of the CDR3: TGTGCCAGCAGCTTAGAAGGTTCGGACTCCTACAATGAGCAGTTCTTC. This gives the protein CASSLEGSDSYNEQFF.

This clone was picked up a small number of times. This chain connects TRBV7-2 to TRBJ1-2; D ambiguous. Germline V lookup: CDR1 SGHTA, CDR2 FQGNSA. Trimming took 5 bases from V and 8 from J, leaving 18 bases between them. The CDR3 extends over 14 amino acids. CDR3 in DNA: TGTGCCAGCAGCCTCCCTTTAGGTGGGCGAGGCTACACCTTC. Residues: CASSLPLGGRGYTF. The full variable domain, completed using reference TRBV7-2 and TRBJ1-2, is GAGVSQSPSNKVTEKGKDVELRCDPISGHTALYWYRQSLGQGLEFLIYFQGNSAPDKSGLPSDRFSAERTGGSVSTLTIQRTQQEDSAVYLCASSLPLGGRGYTFGSGTRLTVV.

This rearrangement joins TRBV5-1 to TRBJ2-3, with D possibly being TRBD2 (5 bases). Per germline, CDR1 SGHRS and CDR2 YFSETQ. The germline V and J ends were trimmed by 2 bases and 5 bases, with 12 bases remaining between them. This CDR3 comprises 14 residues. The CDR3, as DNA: TGCGCCAGCAGCTTCCAGCTAGCCCTAGATACGCAGTATTTT. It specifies CASSFQLALDTQYF.

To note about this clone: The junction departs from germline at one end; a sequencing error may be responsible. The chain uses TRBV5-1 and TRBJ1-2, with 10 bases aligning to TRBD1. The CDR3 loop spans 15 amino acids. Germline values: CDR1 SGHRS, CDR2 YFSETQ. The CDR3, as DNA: TGCGCCAGCAGCTTAACGGACAGGGGGAACTCTGGCTACACCTTC. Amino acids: CASSLTDRGNSGYTF.

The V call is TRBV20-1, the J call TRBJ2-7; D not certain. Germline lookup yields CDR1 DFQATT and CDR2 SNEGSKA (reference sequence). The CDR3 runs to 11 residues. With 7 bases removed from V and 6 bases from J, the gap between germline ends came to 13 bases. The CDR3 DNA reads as TGCAGTGTGGGTCTCGCGAGCGAGCAGTACTTC. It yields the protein CSVGLASEQYF.

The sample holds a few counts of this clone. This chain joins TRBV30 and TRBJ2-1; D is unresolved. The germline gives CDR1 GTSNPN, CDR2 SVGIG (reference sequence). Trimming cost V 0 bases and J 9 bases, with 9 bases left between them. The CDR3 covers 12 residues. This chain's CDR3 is CAWSVLAFEQFF. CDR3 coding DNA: TGTGCCTGGAGTGTCCTCGCGTTTGAGCAGTTCTTC.

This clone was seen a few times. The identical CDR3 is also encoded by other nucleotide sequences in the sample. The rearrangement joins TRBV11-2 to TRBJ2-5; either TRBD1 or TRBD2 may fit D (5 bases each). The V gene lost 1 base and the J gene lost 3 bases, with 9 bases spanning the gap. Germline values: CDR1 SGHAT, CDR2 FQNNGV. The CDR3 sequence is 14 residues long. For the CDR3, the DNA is TGTGCCAGCAGCTTAGGGGGGTGGGAAGAGACCCAGTACTTC. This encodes CASSLGGWEETQYF.